Given below is one T cell receptor beta chain in context. Its antigen is as yet unknown. The sample is drawn from a study of cytomegalovirus exposure and HLA in healthy donors. Study-wide points: What a later analysis reportedly showed was that an Asian-associated ancestry cluster had fewer N-insertions than the roughly 670-donor mean.

It was with 60 Vbeta and 13 Jbeta primers that the PCR ran. Some clones are missing from TCRdb's copy, which holds only in-frame ones; the method was immunoSEQ multiplex PCR. Here the sample spans about 120,000 clones, 70% to 85% being singletons. This sequence was found in a woman aged 18 to 35 in good health and CMV-seronegative. The specimen was PBMCs.

This CDR3 is CASSSGLGYEQYF. In nucleotides, the CDR3 is TGTGCCAGCAGCTCTGGACTTGGTTACGAGCAGTACTTC. The rearrangement joins TRBV7-8 to TRBJ2-7, with D perhaps TRBD2 (5 bases). V lost 4 bases and J lost 4, with 11 bases in between. The CDR3 is 13 residues long. CDR1 SGHVS and CDR2 FQNEAQ come from the germline V gene.